The entry below gives a single T cell receptor (beta chain) sequence along with its context. The sample is drawn from a study of blood T cell repertoires in COVID-19. Study overall: Spain, Italy and the United States supplied samples that represented acute and convalescent COVID-19.

One Seattle source followed patients from active infection through their disease course. Method: immunoSEQ multiplex PCR; TCRdb's copy keeps in-frame clones and lacks some. The sample contains about 440,000 clones, around 88% of which appear only once. The CDR3 spans 14 residues. The sample taken for sequencing was peripheral blood. The V call is TRBV21-1, the J call TRBJ2-7; no check of the table's D call, TRBD1, against the DNA was made. TRBV21-1 is marked as a pseudogene. The receptor comes from a woman aged 45-60 years with COVID-19, enrolled during active disease. CDR3 sequence (DNA): TGTGCCAGCAGCACCCGGGACAGGATCGACGAGCAGTACTTC. Translated, it gives CASSTRDRIDEQYF.